A selection of T cell receptor beta chains follows, all from one sample in a study of cytomegalovirus exposure and HLA in healthy donors. Sequencing was performed with immunoSEQ multiplex PCR; in TCRdb, only in-frame clones are kept and a portion is missing. The listing contains some 64,000 clones. The sequenced sample was PBMCs. The receptors stem from a woman in her thirties in good health and CMV-seronegative. Each CDR3 is given without its conserved first and last residue.

>TRBV30
AWSGQFNTEDF
>TRBV5-6
ASRGQGTPRNTEAF
>TRBV30
AATRVNTEAF
>TRBV9
ASSPRGGNTEAF
>TRBV18
ASSLLGGDQETQY
>TRBV6-5
ASSTQEGGEQY
>TRBV29-1
STKDSSYPNIQY
>TRBV13
ASSLMDREGAF
>TRBV5-1
ASSPQTGGNQPQH
>TRBV10-3
AISESLAGVREQY
>TRBV18
ASSQPNFLDTQY
>TRBV18
ASSTDPDEQF
>TRBV30
AWSVKWGRAGEQY
>TRBV19
ASSLPGTSRY
>TRBV7-9
ASSLRDRGPMNTEAF
>TRBV19
ASRQATTYEQY
>TRBV7-2
ASSSGQGYGYT
>TRBV9
ASSVAADSYEQY
>TRBV5-1
ASSLMAGTPGHEQY
>TRBV4-2
ASSQEGSGGGETQY
>TRBV29-1
SVTGLGETQY
>TRBV6-6
ASSYPGTSGQETQY
>TRBV27
ASGEITTNEKLF
>TRBV30
AWSVRRGSDTQY
>TRBV7-7
ASSLDGQGLAGELF
>TRBV5-4
ASSLGGWNEQF
>TRBV6-5
ASSKRTGIEAF
>TRBV5-4
ASSLGDYTEAF
>TRBV11-2
ASSFSGGTDTQY
>TRBV30
AWSPDTAREQY
>TRBV30
AWSQQTGYSNQPQH
>TRBV7-8
ASSLRRGAGYT
>TRBV10-2
ASSDSGGGHEQY
>TRBV29-1
SVVLWGGTQY
>TRBV7-9
ASSRIPGLAATTGELF
>TRBV7-9
ASSSQGNPYEQY
>TRBV4-2
ASSTESQVLNEKLF
>TRBV4-1
ASSQVGTDTQY
>TRBV5-1
ASSWVGGVSTDTQY
>TRBV5-6
ASGQGSSTGELF
>TRBV7-9
ASSLIPAGYYEQY
>TRBV28
ASRPTGLGQPQH
>TRBV29-1
SVEDRQGRRKLF
>TRBV28
ASSLPSRVSGYT
>TRBV28
ASSSSGTGYQPQH
>TRBV4-1
ASSRGTGSYEQY
>TRBV13
ASSTSGTKNTGELF